One and the same sample provided the 9 T cell receptor beta chains below, sequenced in a study of T cell responses to AZD1222 COVID-19 vaccine. The data were produced by immunoSEQ multiplex PCR, yet TCRdb's version contains in-frame clones alone and is incomplete. The repertoire holds about 130,000 clones, less than 95% seen once, with around 7% in the top ten. The sequencing here drew on peripheral blood, taken on day 0 of AZD1222 vaccination. Receptor source: an adult in good health.

J is TRBJ1-5 and V is TRBV19; D is perhaps TRBD1 (6 bases). The ends were cut back, 3 bases at V and 5 bases at J, with 14 bases in the middle. The CDR3 loop spans 15 amino acids. The germline gives CDR1 LNHDA, CDR2 SQIVND (reference sequence). The CDR3 sequence: CASSIGGAGDQPQHF. In nucleotides, the CDR3 is TGTGCCAGTAGTATCGGGGGGGCTGGGGATCAGCCCCAGCATTTT.

CDR3 sequence (DNA): TGTGCCAGCAGCTTGAGGGGGGGCGGAGGGAACACTGAAGCTTTCTTT. Protein: CASSLRGGGGNTEAFF. The V call is TRBV5-8, the J call TRBJ1-1; D is possibly TRBD1 (6 bases). Trimming left V 1 base short and J 1 base short, with 14 bases between. The CDR3 is 16 amino acids. Germline lookup yields CDR1 SGHTS and CDR2 YDEGEE. The whole variable domain, remainder taken from reference TRBV5-8 and TRBJ1-1, is EAGVTQSPTHLIKTRGQQATLRCSPISGHTSVYWYQQALGLGLQFLLWYDEGEERNRGNFPPRFSGRQFPNYSSELNVNALELEDSALYLCASSLRGGGGNTEAFFGQGTRLTVV.

The chain combines TRBV5-4 with TRBJ2-7; possibly TRBD2 for D (6 bases). V lost 4 bases to trimming and J lost 7 bases, with 24 bases between them. The CDR3 length is 16 residues. Germline-derived CDR1 and CDR2 are SGHNT and YYREEE (reference sequence). CDR3 DNA: TGTGCCAGCAGCGCCGGGAATCGGGGGTTTCTTGGTGAGCAGTACTTC. Amino acids: CASSAGNRGFLGEQYF. Drawing the rest from reference TRBV5-4 and TRBJ2-7, the complete variable domain is ETGVTQSPTHLIKTRGQQVTLRCSSQSGHNTVSWYQQALGQGPQFIFQYYREEENGRGNFPPRFSGLQFPNYSSELNVNALELDDSALYLCASSAGNRGFLGEQYFGPGTRLTVT.

The J gene is TRBJ2-3, the V gene TRBV28, with D perhaps assigned TRBD1 or TRBD2 (6 bases each). Germline CDR1 MDHEN, CDR2 SYDVKM. The CDR3 consists of 15 residues. Between the trimmed V and J ends, which lost 5 bases and 1 base, there was a span of 13 bases. The CDR3 region is CASSTSGAGTDTQYF. CDR3 coding DNA: TGTGCCAGCAGTACCTCGGGGGCAGGCACAGATACGCAGTATTTT.

CDR3 loop: CASSYPHRALTEAFF. In DNA form, the CDR3 reads TGTGCCAGCAGTTACCCCCACAGGGCCCTGACTGAAGCTTTCTTT. The gene calls are TRBV6-5 and TRBJ1-1, with D possibly being TRBD1 (6 bases). CDR1 and CDR2 from the germline V gene are MNHEY and SVGAGI. V was pared by 2 bases and J by 5 bases, with 15 bases between. The CDR3 covers 15 residues.

V and J are TRBV4-3 and TRBJ1-6; D remains ambiguous. Germline V lookup: CDR1 LGHNA, CDR2 YSLEER. Deletions cut 0 bases from V and 10 bases from J, with 7 bases between. The CDR3 extends over 13 amino acids. This chain's CDR3 is CASSQDARSPLHF. DNA of the CDR3: TGCGCCAGCAGCCAAGACGCGCGGTCACCCCTCCACTTT.

This clone was picked up one time. The chain joins TRBV27 to TRBJ2-1, with TRBD2 matching over 8 bases. Germline V CDR1 and CDR2: MNHEY, SMNVEV (reference sequence). V gave up 3 bases and J gave up 9 bases; unmatched junction bases: 16. CDR3 length: 17 residues. In DNA form, the CDR3 reads TGTGCCAGCAGTTTTTTTGGTCGGGAGGGGAGAGGAGGTGAGCAGTTCTTC. It specifies CASSFFGREGRGGEQFF.

CDR3 sequence: CASSDTHEQYF. CDR3 coding DNA: TGTGCCAGCAGCGACACCCACGAGCAGTACTTC. This chain uses TRBV7-2 with TRBJ2-7; D unclear. V was clipped by 5 bases and J by 5 bases, with 7 bases between them. This CDR3 has 11 amino acids. The germline gives CDR1 SGHTA, CDR2 FQGNSA.

This rearrangement joins TRBV5-1 to TRBJ1-2, with a weak D call TRBD1 (5 bases). V was trimmed by 2 bases and J by 1 base, leaving 6 bases between them. The CDR3 consists of 13 residues. Germline V CDR1 and CDR2: SGHRS, YFSETQ. For the CDR3, the DNA is TGCGCCAGCAGCTTTGACAGTAACTATGGCTACACCTTC. Translated: CASSFDSNYGYTF. Looking up the rest from reference TRBV5-1 and TRBJ1-2 gives the full variable domain: KAGVTQTPRYLIKTRGQQVTLSCSPISGHRSVSWYQQTPGQGLQFLFEYFSETQRNKGNFPGRFSGRQFSNSRSEMNVSTLELGDSALYLCASSFDSNYGYTFGSGTRLTVV.